This T cell receptor (beta chain) was sequenced for a study of blood T cell repertoires in COVID-19. About the study: The origin of the acute and convalescent COVID-19 samples was the United States, Italy and Spain. T cells, B-cell-depleted T cells, or PBMCs provided the cDNA or gDNA that served as material.

Measured with immunoSEQ multiplex PCR; TCRdb has only the in-frame clones, and not every one. The sample lists about 110,000 clones, 88% occurring once. The CDR3 extends over 16 amino acids. Germline V lookup: CDR1 MDHEN, CDR2 SYDVKM. The ends lost 0 bases at V and 6 bases at J; junction bases unmatched: 7. The sample consisted of peripheral blood. The source is an older woman who had recovered from COVID-19. The chain has TRBV28 and TRBJ2-1; 8 bases agree with TRBD2. The CDR3 nucleotides read TGTGCCAGCAGTTTATGGGGGGGACTAGGCCGCAATGAGCAGTTCTTC. Translation: CASSLWGGLGRNEQFF.